This entry describes one T cell receptor (beta chain). Germline CDR1 and CDR2: SGHNT and YENEEA. CDR3 length equals 14 residues. Trimming shortened V by 0 bases and J by 0 bases, and 6 bases separated the two germline ends. The entry originates in a study of blood T cell repertoires in COVID-19. About the study: Samples came from the United States, Italy and Spain, spanning acute and convalescent COVID-19. PBMCs, B-cell-depleted T cells, or T cells were the source of the cDNA or gDNA that made up the material.

In the source study's methods: Reference gene primer amplification gave estimated nucleated cell counts. The data were produced by immunoSEQ multiplex PCR, yet TCRdb's version contains in-frame clones alone and is incomplete. V, J and clone size are taken as reported in that table, and D and trimming were inferred from the DNA itself. The sample lists some 250,000 clones, around 88% occurring once. The receptor was isolated from a woman in her thirties who had recovered from COVID-19. The sequencing input was peripheral blood. J is TRBJ2-7 and V is TRBV11-3; D is perhaps TRBD1 (6 bases). The CDR3 is CASSLETGSYEQYF. DNA of the CDR3: TGTGCCAGCAGCTTAGAGACAGGCTCCTACGAGCAGTACTTC.